This T cell receptor (beta chain) was profiled in a study of blood T cell repertoires in COVID-19. The CDR3 is 15 residues long. CDR1 is MDHEN, CDR2 SYDVKM, per germline. V lost 2 bases to trimming and J lost 2 bases; unmatched junction nucleotides: 4. Authors' data handling: Nucleated cell counts were estimated from reference gene primer amplification. Sequenced by immunoSEQ multiplex PCR; TCRdb stores in-frame clones only, minus some. V and J calls and clone size are copied from that table; D and trimming were computed from the DNA. Of about 280,000 clones in the sample, 90% are singletons; the top ten hold approximately 4%.

The chain employs TRBV28 and TRBJ2-3; 7 bases match TRBD2. The sequenced sample was PBMCs or T cells enriched from blood (not recorded which). The TCR originated in a woman aged 30 to 39 with acute COVID-19. CDR3 nucleotide sequence: TGTGCCAGCAGTTTAGCGGGAGTTACCACAGATACGCAGTATTTT. This translates into CASSLAGVTTDTQYF.